This TCR beta chain originates from a study of memory CD4+ T cells and cytomegalovirus serostatus. Study-wide background: Donors were healthy Belgian adults, fewer than ten CMV seropositive and around 24 seronegative. General observations from the study: Of under 200 reported CMV TCRbeta sequences, under 80 were found in memory CD4+ repertoires.

Libraries were prepared by immunoSEQ multiplex PCR; TCRdb keeps only in-frame clonotypes and omits some of them. The sample consists of under 45,000 clones, 76% of them appearing once. Single viable CD3+CD4+CD8-CD45RO+ cells were sorted as the memory CD4+ T cells. Germline assignment: CDR1 SGHTA and CDR2 FQGNSA. Trimming removed 5 bases from V and 6 bases from J; junction bases left unmatched: 2. The CDR3 loop spans 13 amino acids. As for this clone: Antigen specificity is unknown. This sample includes further DNA sequences coding for the same CDR3.

This chain uses TRBV7-2 with TRBJ2-2; 8 nucleotides match TRBD1. Sequenced: memory CD4+ T cells from blood. The receptor was derived from an adult in good health and CMV-seronegative. The DNA for the CDR3 is TGTGCCAGCAGCCTACAGGGGGCCGGGGAGCTGTTTTTT. Translated: CASSLQGAGELFF.